This TCR beta chain was recovered during a study of cytomegalovirus exposure and HLA in healthy donors. At the level of the study: Genotyping of some 400 donors showed that 80% to 90% belonged to the Caucasian-associated ancestry cluster.

CDR1 and CDR2 (germline): SNHLY, FYNNEI. The CDR3 length is 15 residues. The trim removed 2 bases at V and 5 bases at J, leaving 6 bases unmatched. Both 60 Vbeta primers and 13 Jbeta primers went into the PCR. Here immunoSEQ multiplex PCR was the method, and the copy in TCRdb shows in-frame clones only, minus some. The table shows around 100,000 clones, with roughly 70% occurring only once. Study outcomes and limitations: Earlier analysis found most TCR beta V segments productive about 87% or about 30% of the time. Later, an analysis found that common viral pathogens appeared to be linked with several of the most significant clusters.

A remark on this clone: Its antigen is not known.

This chain connects TRBV2 to TRBJ2-1, with 7 nucleotides matching TRBD2. This receptor was obtained from a middle-aged woman in good health and CMV-seropositive. The specimen sequenced was PBMCs. The CDR3 DNA sequence: TGTGCCAGCAGTGAATGGGGGGGAGTTAACAATGAGCAGTTCTTC. Translated, it gives CASSEWGGVNNEQFF.